The rows below give T cell receptor beta chains drawn from one sample of a study of cytotoxic CD8 clonotypes in ibrutinib-treated CLL. The method was immunoSEQ multiplex PCR; TCRdb's version includes in-frame clones alone and lacks a portion of them. Among over 200,000 clones listed, 79% were seen once. The source material was PBMCs, sampled after 12 months of ibrutinib treatment. Every receptor here comes from a human donor with chronic lymphocytic leukemia. Each CDR3 is given with its conserved first and last residue. Fields, in order: CDR3 length, V gene, D gene, clone size, J gene, CDR3 protein, CDR3 DNA. The D gene is left open where the match is weak. A row's size may be missing; if present it is once, few, many or a size class.

14	TRBV5-6	.	.	TRBJ1-5	CASSVQQGGEPQHF	TGTGCCAGCAGCGTCCAACAGGGCGGGGAGCCCCAGCATTTT
15	TRBV11-2	.	.	TRBJ1-2	CASSPDEVRSYGYTF	TGTGCCAGCAGCCCGGACGAGGTGCGCAGCTATGGCTACACCTTC
13	TRBV7-9	.	.	TRBJ2-3	CASSWTGTDTQYF	TGTGCCAGCAGTTGGACGGGCACAGATACGCAGTATTTT
13	TRBV4-1	.	.	TRBJ2-7	CASSQVLDREQYF	TGCGCCAGCAGCCAAGTATTGGACCGCGAGCAGTACTTC
14	TRBV7-8	.	.	TRBJ2-3	CASSMRAQSDTQYF	TGTGCCAGCTCCATGAGGGCGCAGTCAGATACGCAGTATTTT
16	TRBV7-2	TRBD1	.	TRBJ1-2	CASSLARTGGGYGYTF	TGTGCCAGCAGCTTAGCGAGGACAGGGGGCGGGTATGGCTACACCTTC
15	TRBV27	.	.	TRBJ2-7	CASSPKSVAAYEQYF	TGTGCCAGCAGTCCCAAAAGTGTAGCGGCTTACGAGCAGTACTTC
17	TRBV9	TRBD1	.	TRBJ1-5	CASSVGVPDRVNQPQHF	TGTGCCAGCAGCGTAGGCGTCCCGGACAGGGTCAATCAGCCCCAGCATTTT
13	TRBV2	.	.	TRBJ1-1	CASTGQPNTEAFF	TGTGCCAGCACCGGACAGCCGAACACTGAAGCTTTCTTT
15	TRBV19	.	few	TRBJ1-2	CASSIAAGQGRSHTF	TGTGCCAGTAGTATCGCGGCGGGGCAGGGAAGATCGCACACCTTC
14	TRBV28	TRBD1	.	TRBJ1-1	CASSLGQAYTEAFF	TGTGCCAGCAGTTTAGGACAGGCGTACACTGAAGCTTTCTTT
16	TRBV6-4	TRBD2	.	TRBJ2-1	CASSRLAGGPAHEQFF	TGTGCCAGCAGTCGACTAGCGGGGGGTCCTGCGCATGAGCAGTTCTTC
15	TRBV7-3	.	.	TRBJ2-2	CASSWGASNTGELFF	TGTGCCAGCAGCTGGGGAGCCTCCAACACCGGGGAGCTGTTTTTT
15	TRBV5-1	.	.	TRBJ2-7	CASNSRDGGHYEQYF	TGCGCCAGCAACTCTCGGGACGGAGGCCACTACGAGCAGTACTTC
14	TRBV7-2	.	.	TRBJ2-7	CASRYSTGSYEQYF	TGTGCCAGCAGATACTCCACCGGGTCCTACGAGCAGTACTTC
15	TRBV21-1	.	few	TRBJ2-3	CARTPKVLSTDTQYF	TGTGCCAGGACTCCAAAGGTTCTGAGCACAGATACGCAGTATTTT
17	TRBV28	.	.	TRBJ1-1	CASSPNSGKELNTEAFF	TGTGCCAGCAGCCCAAACTCAGGGAAGGAACTGAACACTGAAGCTTTCTTT
18	TRBV7-9	.	.	TRBJ1-1	CASSTPGTLRLMNTEAFF	TGTGCCAGCAGCACCCCCGGGACCTTACGGTTGATGAACACTGAAGCTTTCTTT
19	TRBV21-1	.	.	TRBJ2-1	CASSKNDPLPGRVYNEQFF	TGTGCCAGCAGCAAAAACGATCCCCTCCCCGGCAGGGTATACAATGAGCAGTTCTTC
12	TRBV13	.	.	TRBJ1-2	CASSSGGYGYTF	TGTGCCAGCAGCTCGGGAGGATATGGCTACACCTTC
15	TRBV6-6	TRBD1	.	TRBJ2-7	CASSYARDSTYEQYF	TGTGCCAGCAGTTATGCTCGGGACAGCACCTACGAGCAGTACTTC
13	TRBV30	.	.	TRBJ2-1	CAWSVTGDSEQFF	TGTGCCTGGAGTGTAACGGGGGATTCCGAGCAGTTCTTC
19	TRBV27	TRBD1	.	TRBJ2-2	CASSSFDRAAILGTGELFF	TGTGCCAGCAGTTCCTTCGACAGGGCAGCAATCCTTGGCACCGGGGAGCTGTTTTTT
17	TRBV4-1	TRBD1	once	TRBJ2-7	CASSQDLTGGANYEQYF	TGCGCCAGCAGCCAAGATTTGACAGGGGGCGCAAACTACGAGCAGTACTTC
13	TRBV5-6	.	.	TRBJ1-1	CASSSDTGSEAFF	TGTGCCAGCAGCTCCGATACCGGGAGTGAAGCTTTCTTT
16	TRBV11-2	TRBD2	once	TRBJ2-7	CASSKSDREGSYEQYF	TGTGCCAGCAGCAAGTCGGATCGGGAGGGCTCCTACGAGCAGTACTTC
13	TRBV5-4	.	.	TRBJ1-1	CASRPRENTEAFF	TGTGCCAGCAGGCCCCGAGAGAACACTGAAGCTTTCTTT
12	TRBV9	.	few	TRBJ2-2	CASSVNTGELFF	TGTGCCAGCAGCGTCAACACCGGGGAGCTGTTTTTT
16	TRBV19	TRBD2	.	TRBJ2-2	CASSRSSSGGPWELFF	TGTGCCAGTAGTAGGAGTTCCAGCGGGGGCCCGTGGGAGCTGTTTTTT